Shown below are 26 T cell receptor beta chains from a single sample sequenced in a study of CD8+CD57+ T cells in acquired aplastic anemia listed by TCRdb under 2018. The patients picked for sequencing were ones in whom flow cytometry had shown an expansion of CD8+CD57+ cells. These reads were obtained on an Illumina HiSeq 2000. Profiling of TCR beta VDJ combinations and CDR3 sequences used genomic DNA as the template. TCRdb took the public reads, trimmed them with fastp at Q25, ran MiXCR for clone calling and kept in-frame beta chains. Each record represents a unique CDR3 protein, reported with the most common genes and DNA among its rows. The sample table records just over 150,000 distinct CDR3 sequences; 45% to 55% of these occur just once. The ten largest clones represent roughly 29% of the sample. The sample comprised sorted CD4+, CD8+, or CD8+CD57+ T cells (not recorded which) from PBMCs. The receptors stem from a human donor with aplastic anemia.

Here the CDR3 reads CASSPSWQTGTGGYGYTF. DNA of the CDR3: TGTGCCAGCAGCCCATCTTGGCAAACAGGGACAGGGGGCTATGGCTACACCTTC. The V and J genes are TRBV3-1 and TRBJ1-2; 11 positions agree with TRBD1. Germline-derived CDR1 and CDR2 are LGHDT and YNNKEL (reference sequence). The CDR3 contains 18 residues. The V segment lost 4 bases and the J segment 4 bases; nucleotides outside the gene matches: 14.

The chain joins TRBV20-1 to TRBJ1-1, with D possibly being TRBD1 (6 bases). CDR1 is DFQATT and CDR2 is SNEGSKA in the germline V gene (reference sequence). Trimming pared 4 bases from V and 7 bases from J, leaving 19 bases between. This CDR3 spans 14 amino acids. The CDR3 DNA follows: TGCAGTGCTATAGAAAGGGGGAAGTGGGATGAAGCTTTCTTT. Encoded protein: CSAIERGKWDEAFF.

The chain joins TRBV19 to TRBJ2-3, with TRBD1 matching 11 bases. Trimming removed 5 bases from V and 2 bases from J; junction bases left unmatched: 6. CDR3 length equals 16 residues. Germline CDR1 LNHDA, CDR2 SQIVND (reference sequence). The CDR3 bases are TGTGCCAGTAGTGCGACGGACAGGGGGCACACAGATACGCAGTATTTT. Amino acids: CASSATDRGHTDTQYF. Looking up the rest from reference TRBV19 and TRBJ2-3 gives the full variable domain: DGGITQSPKYLFRKEGQNVTLSCEQNLNHDAMYWYRQDPGQGLRLIYYSQIVNDFQKGDIAEGYSVSREKKESFPLTVTSAQKNPTAFYLCASSATDRGHTDTQYFGPGTRLTVL.

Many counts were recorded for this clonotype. In DNA, the CDR3 is TGTGCCAGCAGCCCTCAGGAGGGGCGGACTGAAGCTTTCTTT. Encoded protein: CASSPQEGRTEAFF. The chain is built from TRBV7-9 and TRBJ1-1, with D possibly matching TRBD1 (5 bases). The ends were cut back, 5 bases at V and 5 bases at J, with 15 bases in the middle. This CDR3 is 14 amino acids long. Germline V CDR1 and CDR2: SEHNR, FQNEAQ (reference sequence).

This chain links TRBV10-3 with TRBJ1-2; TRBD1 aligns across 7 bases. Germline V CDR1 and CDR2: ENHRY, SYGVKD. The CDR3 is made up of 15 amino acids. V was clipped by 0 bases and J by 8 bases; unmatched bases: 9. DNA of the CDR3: TGTGCCATCAGTGAGTCTCTGACAGGGATATTAGGCTACACCTTC. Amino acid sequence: CAISESLTGILGYTF.

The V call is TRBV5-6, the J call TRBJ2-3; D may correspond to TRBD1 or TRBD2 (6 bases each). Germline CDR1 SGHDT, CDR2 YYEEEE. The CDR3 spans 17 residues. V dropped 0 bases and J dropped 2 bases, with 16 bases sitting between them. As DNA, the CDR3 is TGTGCCAGCAGCTTGGATAGGGCATGGGGGGCCACAGATACGCAGTATTTT. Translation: CASSLDRAWGATDTQYF.

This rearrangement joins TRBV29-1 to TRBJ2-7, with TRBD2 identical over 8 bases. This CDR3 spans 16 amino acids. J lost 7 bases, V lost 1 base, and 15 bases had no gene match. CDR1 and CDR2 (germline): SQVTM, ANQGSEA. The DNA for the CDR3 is TGCAGCGTTGAAGGGACGAGGGCGGGAGGTCAGGGGGAGCAGTACTTC. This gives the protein CSVEGTRAGGQGEQYF.

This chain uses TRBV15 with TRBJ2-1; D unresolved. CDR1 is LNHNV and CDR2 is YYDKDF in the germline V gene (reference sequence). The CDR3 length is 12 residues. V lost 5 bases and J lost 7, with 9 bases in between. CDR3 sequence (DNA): TGTGCCACCAGCGCTCGTCAGAATGAGCAGTTCTTC. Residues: CATSARQNEQFF.

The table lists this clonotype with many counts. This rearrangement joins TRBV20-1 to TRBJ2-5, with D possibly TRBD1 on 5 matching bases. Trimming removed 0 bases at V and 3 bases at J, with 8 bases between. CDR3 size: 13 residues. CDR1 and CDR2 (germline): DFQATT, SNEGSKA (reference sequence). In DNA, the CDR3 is TGCAGTGCTAGAGATCGCAGGGAAGAGACCCAGTACTTC. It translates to CSARDRREETQYF.

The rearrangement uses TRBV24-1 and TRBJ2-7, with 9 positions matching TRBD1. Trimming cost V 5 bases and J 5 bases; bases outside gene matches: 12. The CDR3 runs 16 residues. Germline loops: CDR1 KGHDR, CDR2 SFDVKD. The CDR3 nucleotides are TGTGCCACCAGTGTCTCCTACGGGACAGGGCACGACGAGCAGTACTTC. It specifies CATSVSYGTGHDEQYF.

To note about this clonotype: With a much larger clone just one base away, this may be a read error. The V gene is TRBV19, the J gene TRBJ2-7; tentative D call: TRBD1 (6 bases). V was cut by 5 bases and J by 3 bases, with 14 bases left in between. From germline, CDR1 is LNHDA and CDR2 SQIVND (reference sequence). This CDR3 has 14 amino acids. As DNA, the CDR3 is TGTGCCAGTAGTGTACAGGGCCGCCTCTACGAGCAGTACTTC. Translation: CASSVQGRLYEQYF.

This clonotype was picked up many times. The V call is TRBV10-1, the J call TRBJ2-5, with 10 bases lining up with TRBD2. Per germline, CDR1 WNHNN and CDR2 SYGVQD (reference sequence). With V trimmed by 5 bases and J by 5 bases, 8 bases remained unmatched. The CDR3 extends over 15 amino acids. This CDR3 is CASSRSGRCWETQYF. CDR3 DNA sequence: TGCGCCAGCAGTCGTAGCGGGAGGTGTTGGGAGACCCAGTACTTC.

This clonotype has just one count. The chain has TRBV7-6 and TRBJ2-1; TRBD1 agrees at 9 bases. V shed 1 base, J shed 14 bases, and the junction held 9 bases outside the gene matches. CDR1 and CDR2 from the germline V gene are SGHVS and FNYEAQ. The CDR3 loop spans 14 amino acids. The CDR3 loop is CASSLDVSRTGEFF. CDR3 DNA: TGTGCCAGCAGCTTAGACGTTTCACGGACAGGGGAGTTCTTC.

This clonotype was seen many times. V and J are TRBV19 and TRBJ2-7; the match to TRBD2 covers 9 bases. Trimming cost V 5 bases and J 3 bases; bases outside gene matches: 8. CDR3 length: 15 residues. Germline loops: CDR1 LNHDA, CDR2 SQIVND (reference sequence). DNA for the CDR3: TGTGCCAGTAGTCCAGTTGCGGGAGGGTACTACGAGCAGTACTTC. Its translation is CASSPVAGGYYEQYF.

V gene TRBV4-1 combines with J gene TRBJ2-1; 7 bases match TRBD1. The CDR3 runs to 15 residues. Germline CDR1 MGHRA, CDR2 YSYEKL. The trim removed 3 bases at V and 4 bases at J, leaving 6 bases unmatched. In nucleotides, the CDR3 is TGCGCCAGCAGCCAGGTGAAGGACAGGTACAATGAGCAGTTCTTC. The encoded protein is CASSQVKDRYNEQFF.

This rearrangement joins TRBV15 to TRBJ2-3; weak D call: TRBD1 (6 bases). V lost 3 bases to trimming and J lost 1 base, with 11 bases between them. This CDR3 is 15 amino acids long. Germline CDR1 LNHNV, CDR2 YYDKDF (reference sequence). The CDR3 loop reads CATSSLSGGTDTQYF. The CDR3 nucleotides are TGTGCCACCAGCAGCTTATCAGGGGGCACAGATACGCAGTATTTT.

The CDR3 protein is CASRGGAPYNEQFF. The CDR3 nucleotides read TGTGCCAGCAGGGGAGGAGCACCCTACAATGAGCAGTTCTTC. The V call is TRBV2, the J call TRBJ2-1, with D perhaps TRBD2 (6 bases). Germline V gene data show CDR1 as SNHLY and CDR2 as FYNNEI. The CDR3 runs to 14 residues. Trimming stripped 6 bases from V and 2 bases from J, with 11 bases between. The variable domain in full, with the rest retrieved from reference TRBV2 and TRBJ2-1, is EPEVTQTPSHQVTQMGQEVILRCVPISNHLYFYWYRQILGQKVEFLVSFYNNEISEKSEIFDDQFSVERPDGSNFTLKIRSTKLEDSAMYFCASRGGAPYNEQFFGPGTRLTVL.

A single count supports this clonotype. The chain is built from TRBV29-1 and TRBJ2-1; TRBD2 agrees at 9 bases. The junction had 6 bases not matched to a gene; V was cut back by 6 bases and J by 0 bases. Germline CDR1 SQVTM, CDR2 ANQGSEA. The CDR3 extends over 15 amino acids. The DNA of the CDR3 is TGCAGCGTGGGGTCAGCGGGAGGCTCCTACAATGAGCAGTTCTTC. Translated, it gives CSVGSAGGSYNEQFF.

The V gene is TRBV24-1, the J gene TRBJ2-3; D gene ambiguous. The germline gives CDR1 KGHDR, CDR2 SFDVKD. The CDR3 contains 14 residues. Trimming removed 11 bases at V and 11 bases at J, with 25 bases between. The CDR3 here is CASNFGLVGNEQYF. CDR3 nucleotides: TGTGCCAGCAATTTTGGGCTAGTCGGCAATGAGCAGTATTTT.

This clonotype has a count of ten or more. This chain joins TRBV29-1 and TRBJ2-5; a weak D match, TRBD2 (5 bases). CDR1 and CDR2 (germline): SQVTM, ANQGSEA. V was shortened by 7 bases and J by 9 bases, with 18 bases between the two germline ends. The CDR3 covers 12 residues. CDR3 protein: CSAQGTAAPQYF. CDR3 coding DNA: TGCAGCGCCCAAGGAACAGCGGCCCCCCAGTACTTC.

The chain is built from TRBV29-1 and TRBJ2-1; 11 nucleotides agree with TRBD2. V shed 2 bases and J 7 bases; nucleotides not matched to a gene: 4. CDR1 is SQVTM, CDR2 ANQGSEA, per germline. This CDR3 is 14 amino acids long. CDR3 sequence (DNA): TGCAGCGTTGAAAGACTAGCGGGGACAAATGAGCAGTTCTTC. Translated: CSVERLAGTNEQFF.

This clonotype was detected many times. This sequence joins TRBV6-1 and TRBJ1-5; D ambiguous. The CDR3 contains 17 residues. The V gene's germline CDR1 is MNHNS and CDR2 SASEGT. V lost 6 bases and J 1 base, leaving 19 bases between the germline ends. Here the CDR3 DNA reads TGTGCCAGCAGCCCTATATCGACAATTTCGAGCAATCAGCCCCAGCATTTT. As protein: CASSPISTISSNQPQHF.

CDR3 DNA: TGTGCCACCAGTGACCGTGGACAGGGGGCGAGTTCAGATACGCAGTATTTT. It codes for CATSDRGQGASSDTQYF. The chain recombines TRBV24-1 with TRBJ2-3, with 11 bases identical to TRBD1. Per germline, CDR1 KGHDR and CDR2 SFDVKD. CDR3 size: 17 residues. The V segment lost 4 bases and the J segment 4 bases; nucleotides outside the gene matches: 9.

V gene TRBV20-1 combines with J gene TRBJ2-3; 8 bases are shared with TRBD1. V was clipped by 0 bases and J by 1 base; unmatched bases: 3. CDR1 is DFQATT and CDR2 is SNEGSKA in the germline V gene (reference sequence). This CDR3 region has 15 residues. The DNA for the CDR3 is TGCAGTGCTAGAGATTTGGGACAGGGCACAGATACGCAGTATTTT. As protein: CSARDLGQGTDTQYF.

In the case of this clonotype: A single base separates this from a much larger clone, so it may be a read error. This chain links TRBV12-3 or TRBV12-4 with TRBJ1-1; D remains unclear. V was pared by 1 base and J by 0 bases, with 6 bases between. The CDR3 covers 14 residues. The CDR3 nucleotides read TGTGCCAGCAGTTTAGAAATGATGAACACTGAAGCTTTCTTT. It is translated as CASSLEMMNTEAFF.

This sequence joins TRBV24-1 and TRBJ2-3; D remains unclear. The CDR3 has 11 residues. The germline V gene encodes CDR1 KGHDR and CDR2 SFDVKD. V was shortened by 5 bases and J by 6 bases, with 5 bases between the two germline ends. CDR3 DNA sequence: TGTGCCACCAGTGCCGTGGATACGCAGTATTTT. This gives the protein CATSAVDTQYF.